The sequence of this T cell receptor beta chain was determined in a study of identical twins. The CDR3 consists of 15 residues. CDR1 and CDR2 (germline): MNHEY, SVGEGT. V was cut by 6 bases and J by 5 bases, with 17 bases left in between. MiXCR, run by TCRdb on the 5' RACE reads, gives a single entry per CDR3 protein. Of roughly 770,000 distinct CDR3 sequences in the sample, roughly 18% were seen once. These same records also appear under a second study, on T cells expressing NK-cell markers.

This chain connects TRBV6-2 or TRBV6-3 to TRBJ2-1; possible D gene TRBD1, 6 bases. This TCR was recovered from a woman aged 18-29 years in good health. Material: PBMCs. CDR3 protein: CASSPGTPHNNEQFF. CDR3 coding DNA: TGTGCCAGCAGCCCTGGGACACCTCACAACAATGAGCAGTTCTTC.